These T cell receptor beta chains were read from a single sample in a study of Graves' ophthalmopathy and Graves' hyperthyroidism. TCRdb redid the calling of the multiplex PCR reads with MiXCR, one entry per CDR3 protein. The data hold 360,000 or so distinct CDR3 sequences, with approximately 20% observed a single time. Sequences were obtained from peripheral blood. Receptors were obtained from a woman under 30 with Graves' ophthalmopathy. The CDR3 runs from the conserved cysteine through the conserved F or W. D genes are given only for firm matches. Some rows have no size entry. The others give once, few or many, or a class for an expanded clone.

J	D	size	V	length	CDR3	DNA
TRBJ1-6	NA	many	TRBV7-2	18	CASSSRAGFSSYNSPLHF	TGTGCCAGCAGCTCCCGAGCGGGGTTTAGCTCCTATAATTCACCCCTCCACTTT
TRBJ1-6	TRBD1	many	TRBV19	14	CASNPGGYDSPLHF	TGTGCCAGTAACCCAGGGGGCTATGATTCACCCCTCCACTTT
TRBJ2-5	NA	NA	TRBV20-1	12	CSVVLAQETQYF	TGCAGTGTGGTTCTGGCGCAAGAGACCCAGTACTTC
TRBJ1-5	NA	many	TRBV7-2	15	CASSLGWVRNQPQHF	TGTGCCAGCAGCTTAGGTTGGGTCAGAAATCAGCCCCAGCATTTT
TRBJ1-3	TRBD1	many	TRBV27	16	CASSPIRQGGGNTIYF	TGTGCCAGCAGCCCTATCAGACAGGGAGGAGGAAACACCATATATTTT
TRBJ2-2	NA	many	TRBV27	15	CASSSLAGQTGELFF	TGTGCCAGCAGTAGTCTTGCGGGACAAACCGGGGAGCTGTTTTTT
TRBJ1-1	TRBD1	NA	TRBV12-3/TRBV12-4	17	CASRTDRGQLFTLEAFF	TGTGCCAGCAGAACCGACAGGGGGCAGTTATTTACCCTCGAAGCTTTCTTT
TRBJ1-2	NA	many	TRBV12-3/TRBV12-4	15	CASSLVAGANYGYTF	TGTGCCAGCAGTTTAGTCGCAGGAGCTAACTATGGCTACACCTTC
TRBJ1-1	NA	many	TRBV6-1	12	CASSASNTEAFF	TGTGCCAGCAGTGCTTCGAACACTGAAGCTTTCTTT
TRBJ2-5	TRBD2	few	TRBV6-2/TRBV6-3	14	CASSLAGEQETQYF	TGTGCCAGCAGTTTAGCGGGAGAACAAGAGACCCAGTACTTC
TRBJ2-7	TRBD1	many	TRBV6-2/TRBV6-3	16	CASSYDPGTGFYEQYF	TGTGCCAGCAGTTACGACCCCGGGACAGGGTTCTACGAGCAGTACTTC
TRBJ1-2	NA	many	TRBV6-1	16	CASRSIGSPDNYGYTF	TGTGCCAGCCGGAGTATAGGATCCCCGGATAACTATGGCTACACCTTC
TRBJ1-2	TRBD1	many	TRBV30	14	CAWRADRGPYGYTF	TGTGCCTGGAGAGCCGACAGGGGGCCCTATGGCTACACCTTC
TRBJ2-7	TRBD2	many	TRBV12-3/TRBV12-4	15	CASSLALGTSYEQYF	TGTGCCAGCAGTTTAGCGCTAGGGACTAGCTACGAGCAGTACTTC
TRBJ1-1	NA	many	TRBV6-2/TRBV6-3	12	CASRKGTAEAFF	TGTGCCAGCAGAAAGGGAACCGCTGAAGCTTTCTTT
TRBJ1-1	NA	many	TRBV28	13	CASSLLWGGEAFF	TGTGCCAGCAGTCTCCTATGGGGCGGCGAAGCTTTCTTT
TRBJ1-1	NA	NA	TRBV30	15	CAWSLGTHLNTEAFF	TGTGCCTGGAGTCTCGGGACGCATTTGAACACTGAAGCTTTCTTT
TRBJ1-1	NA	many	TRBV11-2	15	CASRPTRGWGNEAFF	TGTGCCAGCAGACCGACTCGGGGCTGGGGCAATGAAGCTTTCTTT
TRBJ2-5	NA	many	TRBV7-2	16	CASTSRAGHPGETQYF	TGTGCCAGCACCTCCCGGGCGGGGCACCCGGGGGAGACCCAGTACTTC
TRBJ2-7	TRBD1	many	TRBV2	16	CASRSPDRGRSYEQYF	TGTGCCAGCAGATCGCCGGACAGGGGGCGCTCCTACGAGCAGTACTTC
TRBJ1-1	NA	many	TRBV10-2	13	CASIDRSNTEAFF	TGCGCCAGCATCGACAGATCGAACACTGAAGCTTTCTTT
TRBJ1-3	TRBD1	many	TRBV27	15	CASSSRQGVGNTIYF	TGTGCCAGCAGTTCCCGACAGGGGGTTGGAAACACCATATATTTT
TRBJ1-6	NA	many	TRBV30	13	CAWSPGAHSPLHF	TGTGCCTGGAGCCCCGGGGCCCATTCACCCCTCCACTTT
TRBJ1-1	NA	many	TRBV7-2	14	CASSQGGMNTEAFF	TGTGCCAGCAGCCAAGGCGGAATGAACACTGAAGCTTTCTTT
TRBJ1-1	TRBD1	many	TRBV6-1	14	CASRIGTASTEAFF	TGTGCCAGCAGGATCGGGACAGCAAGCACTGAAGCTTTCTTT
TRBJ2-2	NA	many	TRBV6-2/TRBV6-3	15	CASSPFDTITGELFF	TGTGCCAGCAGTCCCTTCGACACAATCACCGGGGAGCTGTTTTTT
TRBJ2-2	TRBD1	many	TRBV25-1	16	CASSFPGGAYTGELFF	TGTGCCAGCAGTTTTCCAGGGGGCGCGTACACCGGGGAGCTGTTTTTT
TRBJ2-1	TRBD1	many	TRBV30	14	CAWSPFGQGDEQFF	TGTGCCTGGAGTCCCTTCGGACAGGGCGATGAGCAGTTCTTC
TRBJ1-5	NA	many	TRBV4-1	13	CASSPFPYQPQHF	TGCGCCAGCAGCCCCTTCCCCTATCAGCCCCAGCATTTT
TRBJ1-1	NA	NA	TRBV12-3/TRBV12-4	12	CASSYGQSEAFF	TGTGCCAGCAGTTACGGACAGTCTGAAGCTTTCTTT
TRBJ1-6	TRBD1	many	TRBV7-2	18	CASSLTPLTGTHNSPLHF	TGTGCCAGCAGTCTAACCCCCCTGACAGGGACGCATAATTCACCCCTCCACTTT
TRBJ1-5	NA	NA	TRBV19	15	CASSIVGRRNQPQHF	TGTGCCAGTAGTATAGTGGGCAGGCGCAATCAGCCCCAGCATTTT
TRBJ1-5	NA	NA	TRBV6-2/TRBV6-3	12	CASKSGTQPQHF	TGTGCCAGCAAGTCAGGTACCCAGCCCCAGCATTTT
TRBJ1-1	NA	many	TRBV10-3	12	CAISVGGTEAFF	TGTGCCATCAGTGTAGGGGGCACTGAAGCTTTCTTT
TRBJ2-7	NA	many	TRBV5-1	15	CASRYRSSGTYEQYF	TGCGCCAGCAGATACCGGTCCTCGGGGACCTACGAGCAGTACTTC
TRBJ2-7	NA	NA	TRBV6-1	12	CASSTPGSRQYF	TGTGCCAGCAGCACCCCGGGATCCAGGCAGTACTTC
TRBJ1-2	NA	NA	TRBV6-2/TRBV6-3	17	CASRQRDKIQPNYGYTF	TGTGCCAGCAGACAAAGGGACAAGATACAACCTAACTATGGCTACACCTTC
TRBJ1-2	NA	NA	TRBV6-1	13	CASRGPGYYGYTF	TGTGCCTCCAGAGGCCCCGGATACTATGGCTACACCTTC
TRBJ2-4	NA	many	TRBV9	13	CASSGPGKDIQYF	TGTGCCAGCAGCGGGCCAGGGAAGGACATTCAGTACTTC
TRBJ2-7	TRBD2	many	TRBV29-1	13	CSVEEGGVDEQYF	TGCAGCGTTGAAGAGGGGGGGGTGGACGAGCAGTACTTC
TRBJ2-7	TRBD2	many	TRBV27	17	CASSHGLAGGPGGEQYF	TGTGCCAGCAGTCACGGACTAGCGGGAGGGCCAGGGGGCGAGCAGTACTTC
TRBJ2-2	NA	many	TRBV19	15	CASGPSGLNTGELFF	TGTGCCAGCGGCCCATCGGGACTGAACACCGGGGAGCTGTTTTTT
TRBJ1-4	TRBD1	NA	TRBV6-2/TRBV6-3	14	CASSWGQGIGKLFF	TGTGCCAGCAGCTGGGGACAGGGGATAGGAAAACTGTTTTTT
TRBJ1-2	NA	many	TRBV5-1	14	CASSLGSLDYGYTF	TGCGCCAGCAGCTTAGGGAGTTTGGACTATGGCTACACCTTC